This TCR beta chain was recorded in a study of shared clonotypes between healthy human individuals. Regarding the study as a whole: Relative to clonotypes present in all four donors, those not shared had lower generation probabilities. Memory subsets had estimated richness that was generally smaller than that of naive subsets.

With regard to this clone: The antigen is undetermined.

The V and J ends lost 4 bases and 5 bases respectively, with 14 bases between them. The germline V gene encodes CDR1 MDHEN and CDR2 SYDVKM. CDR3 size: 15 residues. CD45RO-negative, CCR7-selected cells formed the naive CD8 fraction, which excluded terminally differentiated effector memory CD45RA+ cells. The donors, all of them Caucasian adults, lived in Nashville, Tennessee. At deep level, the assay was performed. This table comes from immunoSEQ multiplex PCR, and its TCRdb copy is limited to in-frame clones, with some not included. The data show about 2.2 million clones, with around 93% seen just once and over 1.5% held by the top ten.

This chain uses TRBV28 with TRBJ1-4, with unresolved D. The receptor was isolated from a man between 18 and 29 years old in good health. Some clones in this sample may be carry-over from other donors' samples. The specimen was naive CD8+ T cells from PBMCs. The CDR3 DNA reads TGTGCCAGCAGTTATCCCACTGGGGTGAATGAAAAACTGTTTTTT. It yields the protein CASSYPTGVNEKLFF. The full variable domain, its missing parts supplied by reference TRBV28 and TRBJ1-4, is DVKVTQSSRYLVKRTGEKVFLECVQDMDHENMFWYRQDPGLGLRLIYFSYDVKMKEKGDIPEGYSVSREKKERFSLILESASTNQTSMYLCASSYPTGVNEKLFFGSGTQLSVL.